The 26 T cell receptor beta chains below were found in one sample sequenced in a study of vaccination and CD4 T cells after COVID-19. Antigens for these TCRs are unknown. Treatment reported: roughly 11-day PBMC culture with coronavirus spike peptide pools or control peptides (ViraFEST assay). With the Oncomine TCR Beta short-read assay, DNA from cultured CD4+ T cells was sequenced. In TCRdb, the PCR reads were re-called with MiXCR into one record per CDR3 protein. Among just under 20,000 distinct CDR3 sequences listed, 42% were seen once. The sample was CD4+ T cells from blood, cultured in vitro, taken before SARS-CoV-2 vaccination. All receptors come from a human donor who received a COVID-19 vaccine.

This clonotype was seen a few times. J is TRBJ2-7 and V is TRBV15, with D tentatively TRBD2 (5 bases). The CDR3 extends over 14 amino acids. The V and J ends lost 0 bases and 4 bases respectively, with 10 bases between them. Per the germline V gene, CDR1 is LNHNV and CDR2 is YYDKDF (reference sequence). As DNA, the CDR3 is TGTGCCACCAGCAGAGATCGTAGGAGGTACGAGCAGTACTTC. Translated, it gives CATSRDRRRYEQYF.

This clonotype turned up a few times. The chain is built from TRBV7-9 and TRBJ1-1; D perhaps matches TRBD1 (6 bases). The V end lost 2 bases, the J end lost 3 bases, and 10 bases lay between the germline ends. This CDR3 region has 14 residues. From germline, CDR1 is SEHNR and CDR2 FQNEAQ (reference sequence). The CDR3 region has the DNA TGTGCCAGCAGCTTACTGGGGGCAGACACTGAAGCTTTCTTT. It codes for CASSLLGADTEAFF.

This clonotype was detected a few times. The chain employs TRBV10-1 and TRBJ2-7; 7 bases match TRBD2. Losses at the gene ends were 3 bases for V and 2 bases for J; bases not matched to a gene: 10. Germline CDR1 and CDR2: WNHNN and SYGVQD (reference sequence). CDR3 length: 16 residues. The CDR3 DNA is TGCGCCAGCAGTGACCGTCGAGGAGCGGGGCCCTACGAGCAGTACTTC. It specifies CASSDRRGAGPYEQYF.

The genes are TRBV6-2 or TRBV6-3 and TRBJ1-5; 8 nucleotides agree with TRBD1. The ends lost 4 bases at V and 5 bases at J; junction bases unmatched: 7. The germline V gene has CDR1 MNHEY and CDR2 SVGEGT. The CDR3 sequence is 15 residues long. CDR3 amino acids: CASSSNRGVDQPQHF. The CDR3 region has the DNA TGTGCCAGCAGTTCTAACAGGGGGGTGGATCAGCCCCAGCATTTT.

The CDR3 is CASSPRLAGDPNLNYEQYF. In nucleotides, the CDR3 is TGTGCCAGCAGTCCCAGACTAGCGGGGGACCCCAACCTTAACTACGAGCAGTACTTC. The chain joins TRBV6-1 to TRBJ2-7; 12 bases are shared with TRBD2. This CDR3 comprises 19 residues. With 5 bases clipped from V and 3 bases from J, the junction kept 17 bases outside the gene matches. The germline CDR1 and CDR2 sequences are MNHNS and SASEGT.

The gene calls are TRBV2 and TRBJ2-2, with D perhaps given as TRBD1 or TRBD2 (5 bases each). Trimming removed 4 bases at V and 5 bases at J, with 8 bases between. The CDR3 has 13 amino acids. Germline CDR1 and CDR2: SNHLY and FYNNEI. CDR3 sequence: CASSVGVTGELFF. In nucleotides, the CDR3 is TGTGCCAGCAGTGTGGGGGTTACCGGGGAGCTGTTTTTT. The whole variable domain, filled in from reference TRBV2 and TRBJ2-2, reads EPEVTQTPSHQVTQMGQEVILRCVPISNHLYFYWYRQILGQKVEFLVSFYNNEISEKSEIFDDQFSVERPDGSNFTLKIRSTKLEDSAMYFCASSVGVTGELFFGEGSRLTVL.

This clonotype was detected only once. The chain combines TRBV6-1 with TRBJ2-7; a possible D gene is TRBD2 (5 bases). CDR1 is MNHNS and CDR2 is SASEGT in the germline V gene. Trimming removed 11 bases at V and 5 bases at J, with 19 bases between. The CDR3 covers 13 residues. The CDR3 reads CAAGNSLLNEQYF. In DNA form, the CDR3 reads TGTGCCGCCGGGAACAGCCTGTTGAACGAGCAGTACTTC.

This CDR3 reads CASSRPGSYNSPLHF. CDR3 DNA: TGTGCCAGCAGTAGACCGGGCTCCTATAATTCACCCCTCCACTTT. The rearrangement uses TRBV2 and TRBJ1-6; D is undetermined. The CDR3 totals 15 residues. CDR1 SNHLY and CDR2 FYNNEI come from the germline V gene. With 5 bases removed from V and 0 bases from J, the gap between germline ends came to 8 bases. The variable domain in full, with the rest retrieved from reference TRBV2 and TRBJ1-6, is EPEVTQTPSHQVTQMGQEVILRCVPISNHLYFYWYRQILGQKVEFLVSFYNNEISEKSEIFDDQFSVERPDGSNFTLKIRSTKLEDSAMYFCASSRPGSYNSPLHFGNGTRLTVT.

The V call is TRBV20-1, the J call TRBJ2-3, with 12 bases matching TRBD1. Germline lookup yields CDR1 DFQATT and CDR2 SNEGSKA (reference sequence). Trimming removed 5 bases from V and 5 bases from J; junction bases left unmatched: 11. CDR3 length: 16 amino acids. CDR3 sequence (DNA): TGCAGTGCTTATTGGGACAGGGGGCTTTTTGAAGATACGCAGTATTTT. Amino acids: CSAYWDRGLFEDTQYF.

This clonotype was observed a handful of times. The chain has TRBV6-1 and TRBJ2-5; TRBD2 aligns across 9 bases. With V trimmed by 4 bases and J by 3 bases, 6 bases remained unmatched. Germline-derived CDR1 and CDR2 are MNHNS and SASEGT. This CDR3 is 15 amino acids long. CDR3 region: CASSGIAGAEETQYF. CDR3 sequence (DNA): TGTGCCAGCAGTGGAATAGCGGGGGCCGAAGAGACCCAGTACTTC.

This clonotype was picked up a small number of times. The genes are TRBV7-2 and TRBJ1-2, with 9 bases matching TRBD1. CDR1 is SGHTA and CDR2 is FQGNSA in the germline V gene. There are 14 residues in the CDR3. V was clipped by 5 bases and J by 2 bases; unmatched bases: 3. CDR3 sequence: CASSQQGANYGYTF. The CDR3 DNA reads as TGTGCCAGCAGCCAACAGGGGGCCAACTATGGCTACACCTTC.

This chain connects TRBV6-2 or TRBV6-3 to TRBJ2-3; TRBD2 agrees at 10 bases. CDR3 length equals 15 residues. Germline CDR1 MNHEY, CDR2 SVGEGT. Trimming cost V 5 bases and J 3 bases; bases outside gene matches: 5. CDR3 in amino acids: CASSPISGGTDTQYF. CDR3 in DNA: TGTGCCAGCAGTCCGATTAGCGGGGGGACAGATACGCAGTATTTT.

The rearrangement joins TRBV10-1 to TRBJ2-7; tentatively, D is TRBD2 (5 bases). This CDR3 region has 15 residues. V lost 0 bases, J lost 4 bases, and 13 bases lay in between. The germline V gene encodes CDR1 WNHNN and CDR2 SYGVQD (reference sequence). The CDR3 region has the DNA TGCGCCAGCAGTGAGTCGAAAGGGTTAGCGTACGAGCAGTACTTC. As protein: CASSESKGLAYEQYF.

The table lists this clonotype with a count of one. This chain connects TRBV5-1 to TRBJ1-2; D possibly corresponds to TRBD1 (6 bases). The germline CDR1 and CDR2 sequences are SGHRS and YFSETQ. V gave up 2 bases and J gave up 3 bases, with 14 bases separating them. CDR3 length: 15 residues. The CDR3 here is CASSFGTGTYYGYTF. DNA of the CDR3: TGCGCCAGCAGCTTTGGGACCGGGACATACTATGGCTACACCTTC.

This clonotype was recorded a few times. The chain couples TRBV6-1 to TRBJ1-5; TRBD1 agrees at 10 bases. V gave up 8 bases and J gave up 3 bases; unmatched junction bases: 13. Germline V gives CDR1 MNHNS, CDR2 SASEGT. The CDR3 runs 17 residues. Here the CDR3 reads CASFGIPGQGNNQPQHF. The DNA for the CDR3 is TGTGCCAGCTTTGGAATACCGGGACAGGGGAACAATCAGCCCCAGCATTTT.

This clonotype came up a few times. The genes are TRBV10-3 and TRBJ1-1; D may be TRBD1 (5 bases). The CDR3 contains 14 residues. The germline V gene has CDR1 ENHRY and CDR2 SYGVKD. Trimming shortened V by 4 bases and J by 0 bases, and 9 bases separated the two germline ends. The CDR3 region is CAISAGTVNTEAFF. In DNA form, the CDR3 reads TGTGCCATCAGTGCCGGGACGGTGAACACTGAAGCTTTCTTT.

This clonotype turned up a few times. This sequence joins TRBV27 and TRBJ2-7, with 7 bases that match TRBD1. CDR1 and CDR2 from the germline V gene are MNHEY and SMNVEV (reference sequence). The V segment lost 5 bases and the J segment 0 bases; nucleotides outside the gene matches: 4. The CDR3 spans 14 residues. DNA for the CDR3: TGTGCCAGCAGTCCAGACAGGGCCTCCTACGAGCAGTACTTC. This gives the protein CASSPDRASYEQYF.

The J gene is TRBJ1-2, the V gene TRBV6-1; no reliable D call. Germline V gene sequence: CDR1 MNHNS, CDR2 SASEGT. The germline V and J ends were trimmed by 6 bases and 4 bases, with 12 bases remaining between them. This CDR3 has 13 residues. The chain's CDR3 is CASRASSLYGYTF. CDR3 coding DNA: TGTGCCAGCAGGGCCTCTTCCCTCTATGGCTACACCTTC.

CDR3 sequence: CAISGQGLTNQPQHF. In nucleotides, the CDR3 is TGTGCCATCAGTGGGCAGGGGTTGACCAATCAGCCCCAGCATTTT. The chain carries TRBV10-3 and TRBJ1-5, with TRBD1 as a possible D gene (6 bases). The V gene's germline CDR1 is ENHRY and CDR2 SYGVKD. Trimming removed 4 bases at V and 3 bases at J, with 13 bases between. CDR3 length equals 15 residues.

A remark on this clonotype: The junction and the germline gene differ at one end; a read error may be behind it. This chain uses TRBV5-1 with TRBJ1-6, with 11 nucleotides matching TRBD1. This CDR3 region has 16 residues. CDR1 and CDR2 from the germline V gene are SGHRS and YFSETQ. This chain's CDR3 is CASSPGQGADNPPLHF. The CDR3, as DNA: TGCGCCAGCAGCCCCGGACAGGGGGCTGATAATCCACCCCTCCACTTT.

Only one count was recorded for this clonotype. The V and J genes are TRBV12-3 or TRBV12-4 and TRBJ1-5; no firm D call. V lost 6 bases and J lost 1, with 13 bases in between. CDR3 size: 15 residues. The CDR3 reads CASRGGGPSNQPQHF. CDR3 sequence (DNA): TGTGCCAGCAGGGGCGGAGGGCCAAGCAATCAGCCCCAGCATTTT.

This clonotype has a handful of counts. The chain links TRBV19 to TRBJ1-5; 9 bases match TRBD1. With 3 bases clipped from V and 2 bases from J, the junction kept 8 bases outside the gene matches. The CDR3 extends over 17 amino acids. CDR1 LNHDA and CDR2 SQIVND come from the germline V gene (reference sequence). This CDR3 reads CASSMGDRAIGNQPQHF. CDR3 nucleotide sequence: TGTGCCAGTAGTATGGGGGACAGGGCAATAGGCAATCAGCCCCAGCATTTT.

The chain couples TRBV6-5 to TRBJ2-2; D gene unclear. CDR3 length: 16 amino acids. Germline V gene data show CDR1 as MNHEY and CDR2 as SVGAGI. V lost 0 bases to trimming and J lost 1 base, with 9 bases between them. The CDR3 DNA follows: TGTGCCAGCAGTTACTCGTCCGCCGGGAACACCGGGGAGCTGTTTTTT. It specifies CASSYSSAGNTGELFF.

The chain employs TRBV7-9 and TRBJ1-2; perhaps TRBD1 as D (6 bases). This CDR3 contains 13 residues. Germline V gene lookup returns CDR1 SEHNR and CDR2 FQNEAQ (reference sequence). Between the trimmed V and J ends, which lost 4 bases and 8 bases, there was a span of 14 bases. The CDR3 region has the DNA TGTGCCAGCAGCTACACAGGGCAGGGCGGCTACACCTTC. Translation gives CASSYTGQGGYTF.

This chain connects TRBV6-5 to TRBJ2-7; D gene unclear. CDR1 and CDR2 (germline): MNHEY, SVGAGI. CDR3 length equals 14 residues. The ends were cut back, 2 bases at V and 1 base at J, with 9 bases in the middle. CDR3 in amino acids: CASSYSGISYEQYF. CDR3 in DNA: TGTGCCAGCAGTTACAGTGGCATTTCCTACGAGCAGTACTTC.

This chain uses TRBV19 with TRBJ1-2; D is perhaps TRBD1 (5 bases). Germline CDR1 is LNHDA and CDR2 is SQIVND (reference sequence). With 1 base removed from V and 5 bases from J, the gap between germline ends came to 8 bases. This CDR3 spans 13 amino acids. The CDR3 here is CASSIGQGYGYTF. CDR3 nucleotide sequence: TGTGCCAGTAGTATAGGGCAGGGTTATGGCTACACCTTC.